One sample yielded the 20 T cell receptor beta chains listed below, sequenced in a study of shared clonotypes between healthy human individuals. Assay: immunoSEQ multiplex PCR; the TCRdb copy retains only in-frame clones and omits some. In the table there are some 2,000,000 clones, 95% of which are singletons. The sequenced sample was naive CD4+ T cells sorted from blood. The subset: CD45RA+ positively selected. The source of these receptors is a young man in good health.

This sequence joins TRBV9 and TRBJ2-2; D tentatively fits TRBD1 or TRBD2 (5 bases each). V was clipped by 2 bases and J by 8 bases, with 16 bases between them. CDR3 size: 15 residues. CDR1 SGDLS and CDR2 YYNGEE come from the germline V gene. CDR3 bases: TGTGCCAGCAGCGTTGTCCCGGGACCCCCTGGGGAGCTGTTTTTT. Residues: CASSVVPGPPGELFF.

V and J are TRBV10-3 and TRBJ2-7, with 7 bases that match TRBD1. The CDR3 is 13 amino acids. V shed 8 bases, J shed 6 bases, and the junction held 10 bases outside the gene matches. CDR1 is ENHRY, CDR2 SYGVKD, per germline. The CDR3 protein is CAIEAGGEGEQYF. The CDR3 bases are TGTGCCATCGAGGCAGGGGGTGAGGGCGAGCAGTACTTC.

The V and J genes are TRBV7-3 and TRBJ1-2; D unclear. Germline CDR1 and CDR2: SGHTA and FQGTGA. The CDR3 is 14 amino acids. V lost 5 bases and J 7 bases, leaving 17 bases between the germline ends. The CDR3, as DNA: TGTGCCAGCAGCCCAGGCCTTTCTATGGGTGGCTACACCTTC. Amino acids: CASSPGLSMGGYTF. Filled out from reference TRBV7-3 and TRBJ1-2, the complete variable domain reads GAGVSQTPSNKVTEKGKYVELRCDPISGHTALYWYRQSLGQGPEFLIYFQGTGAADDSGLPNDRFFAVRPEGSVSTLKIQRTERGDSAVYLCASSPGLSMGGYTFGSGTRLTVV.

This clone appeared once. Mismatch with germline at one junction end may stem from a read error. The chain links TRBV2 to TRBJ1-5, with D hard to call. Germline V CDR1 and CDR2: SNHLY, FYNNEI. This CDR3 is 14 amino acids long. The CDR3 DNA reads TGTGCCAGCAGTGACAGGTCTAGCGATCAGCCCCAGCATTTT. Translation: CASSDRSSDQPQHF.

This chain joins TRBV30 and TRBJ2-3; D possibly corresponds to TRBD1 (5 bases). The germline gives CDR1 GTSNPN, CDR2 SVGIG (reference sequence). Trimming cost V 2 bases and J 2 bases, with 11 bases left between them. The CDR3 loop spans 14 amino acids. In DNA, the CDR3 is TGTGCCTGGAGTCTGGGGCAGCTCACAGATACGCAGTATTTT. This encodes CAWSLGQLTDTQYF.

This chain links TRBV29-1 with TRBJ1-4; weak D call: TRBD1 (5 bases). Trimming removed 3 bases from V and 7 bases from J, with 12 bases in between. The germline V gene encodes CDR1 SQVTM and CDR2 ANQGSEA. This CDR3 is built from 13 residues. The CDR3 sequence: CSVETVLGEKLFF. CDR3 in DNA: TGCAGCGTTGAGACAGTTCTGGGTGAAAAACTGTTTTTT.

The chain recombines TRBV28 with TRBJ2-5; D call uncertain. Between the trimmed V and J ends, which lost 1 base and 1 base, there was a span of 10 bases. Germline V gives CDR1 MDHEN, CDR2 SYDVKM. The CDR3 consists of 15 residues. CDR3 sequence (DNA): TGTGCCAGCAGTTTATCTGACGCGATCCAAGAGACCCAGTACTTC. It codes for CASSLSDAIQETQYF.

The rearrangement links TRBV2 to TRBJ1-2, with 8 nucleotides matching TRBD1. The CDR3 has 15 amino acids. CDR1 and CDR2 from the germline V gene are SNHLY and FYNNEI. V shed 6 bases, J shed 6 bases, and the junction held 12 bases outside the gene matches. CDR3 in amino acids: CASSRSRGTGDGYTF. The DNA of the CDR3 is TGTGCCAGCAGCCGATCCCGCGGGACAGGCGATGGCTACACCTTC.

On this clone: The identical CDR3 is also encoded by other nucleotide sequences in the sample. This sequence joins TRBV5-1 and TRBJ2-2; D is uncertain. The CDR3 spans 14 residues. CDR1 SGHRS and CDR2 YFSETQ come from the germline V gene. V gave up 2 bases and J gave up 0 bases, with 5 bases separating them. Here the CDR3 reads CASSFTANTGELFF. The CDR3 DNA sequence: TGCGCCAGCAGCTTCACAGCGAACACCGGGGAGCTGTTTTTT.

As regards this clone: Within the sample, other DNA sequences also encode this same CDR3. CDR3 nucleotides: TGTGCCAGCAGCCTAGCGGGAGGGCCCCCAGATACGCAGTATTTT. Its translation is CASSLAGGPPDTQYF. This sequence joins TRBV5-4 and TRBJ2-3; 12 bases line up with TRBD2. The CDR3 consists of 15 residues. The V segment lost 4 bases and the J segment 4 bases; nucleotides outside the gene matches: 4. Germline V gives CDR1 SGHNT, CDR2 YYREEE (reference sequence).

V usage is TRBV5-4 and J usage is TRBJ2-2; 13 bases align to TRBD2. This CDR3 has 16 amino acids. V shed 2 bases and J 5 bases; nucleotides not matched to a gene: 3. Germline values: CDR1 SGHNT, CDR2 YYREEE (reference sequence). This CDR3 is CASSFGLAGATGELFF. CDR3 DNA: TGTGCCAGCAGCTTCGGACTAGCGGGGGCTACCGGGGAGCTGTTTTTT. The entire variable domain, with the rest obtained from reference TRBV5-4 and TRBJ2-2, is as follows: ETGVTQSPTHLIKTRGQQVTLRCSSQSGHNTVSWYQQALGQGPQFIFQYYREEENGRGNFPPRFSGLQFPNYSSELNVNALELDDSALYLCASSFGLAGATGELFFGEGSRLTVL.

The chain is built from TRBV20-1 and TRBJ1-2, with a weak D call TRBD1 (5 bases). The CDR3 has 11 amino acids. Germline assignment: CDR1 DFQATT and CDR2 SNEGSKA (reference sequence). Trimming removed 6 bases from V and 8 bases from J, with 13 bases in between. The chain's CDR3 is CSAPRGGGYTF. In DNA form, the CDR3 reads TGCAGTGCCCCTCGGGGGGGAGGCTACACCTTC.

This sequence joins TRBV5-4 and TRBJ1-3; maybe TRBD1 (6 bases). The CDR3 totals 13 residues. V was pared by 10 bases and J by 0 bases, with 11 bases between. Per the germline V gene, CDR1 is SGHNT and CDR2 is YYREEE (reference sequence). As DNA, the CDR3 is TGTGCCTCAGGGGCGAGCTCTGGAAACACCATATATTTT. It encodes CASGASSGNTIYF. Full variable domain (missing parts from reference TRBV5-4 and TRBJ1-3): ETGVTQSPTHLIKTRGQQVTLRCSSQSGHNTVSWYQQALGQGPQFIFQYYREEENGRGNFPPRFSGLQFPNYSSELNVNALELDDSALYLCASGASSGNTIYFGEGSWLTVV.

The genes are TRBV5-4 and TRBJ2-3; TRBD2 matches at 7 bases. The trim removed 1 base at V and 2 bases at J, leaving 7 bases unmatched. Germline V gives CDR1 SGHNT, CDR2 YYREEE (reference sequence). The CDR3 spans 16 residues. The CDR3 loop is CASSLNLAENTDTQYF. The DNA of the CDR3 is TGTGCCAGCAGCTTGAATCTAGCGGAGAACACAGATACGCAGTATTTT.

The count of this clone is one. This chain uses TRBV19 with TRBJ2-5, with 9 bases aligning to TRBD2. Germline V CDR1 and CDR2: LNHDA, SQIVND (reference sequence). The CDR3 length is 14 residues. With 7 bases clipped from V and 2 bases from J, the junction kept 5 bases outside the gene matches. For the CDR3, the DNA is TGTGCCAGTAAGTCCAGCGGGGGGCAAGAGACCCAGTACTTC. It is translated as CASKSSGGQETQYF.

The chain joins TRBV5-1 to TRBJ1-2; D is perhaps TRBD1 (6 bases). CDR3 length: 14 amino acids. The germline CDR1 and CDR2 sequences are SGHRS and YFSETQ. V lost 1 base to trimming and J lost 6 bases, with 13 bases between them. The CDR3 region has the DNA TGCGCCAGCAGCTTGTATCTGGGGGCGGATGGCTACACCTTC. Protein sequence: CASSLYLGADGYTF.

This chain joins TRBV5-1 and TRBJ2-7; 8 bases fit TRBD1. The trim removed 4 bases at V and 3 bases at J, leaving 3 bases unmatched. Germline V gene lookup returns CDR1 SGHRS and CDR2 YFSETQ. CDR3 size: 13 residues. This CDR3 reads CASSGTGRYEQYF. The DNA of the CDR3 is TGCGCCAGCAGCGGGACAGGCCGCTACGAGCAGTACTTC.

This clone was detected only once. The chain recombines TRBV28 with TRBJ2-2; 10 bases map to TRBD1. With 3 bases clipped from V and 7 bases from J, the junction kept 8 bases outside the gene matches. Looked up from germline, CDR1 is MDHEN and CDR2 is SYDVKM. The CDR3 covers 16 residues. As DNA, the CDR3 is TGTGCCAGCAGTTTCAGAGGACAGGGGGAGGTCGGGGAGCTGTTTTTT. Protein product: CASSFRGQGEVGELFF.

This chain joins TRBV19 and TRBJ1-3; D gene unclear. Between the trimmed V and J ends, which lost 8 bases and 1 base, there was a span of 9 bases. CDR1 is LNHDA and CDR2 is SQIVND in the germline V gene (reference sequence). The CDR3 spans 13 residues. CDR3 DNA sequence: TGTGCCAGTCCCTCCCTATCTGGAAACACCATATATTTT. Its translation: CASPSLSGNTIYF.

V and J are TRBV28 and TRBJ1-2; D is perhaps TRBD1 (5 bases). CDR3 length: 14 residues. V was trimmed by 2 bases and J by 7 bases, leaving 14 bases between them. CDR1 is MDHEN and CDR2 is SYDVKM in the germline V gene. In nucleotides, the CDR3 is TGTGCCAGCAGTTTAGGGGGGACGGCAATTGGCTACACCTTC. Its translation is CASSLGGTAIGYTF.